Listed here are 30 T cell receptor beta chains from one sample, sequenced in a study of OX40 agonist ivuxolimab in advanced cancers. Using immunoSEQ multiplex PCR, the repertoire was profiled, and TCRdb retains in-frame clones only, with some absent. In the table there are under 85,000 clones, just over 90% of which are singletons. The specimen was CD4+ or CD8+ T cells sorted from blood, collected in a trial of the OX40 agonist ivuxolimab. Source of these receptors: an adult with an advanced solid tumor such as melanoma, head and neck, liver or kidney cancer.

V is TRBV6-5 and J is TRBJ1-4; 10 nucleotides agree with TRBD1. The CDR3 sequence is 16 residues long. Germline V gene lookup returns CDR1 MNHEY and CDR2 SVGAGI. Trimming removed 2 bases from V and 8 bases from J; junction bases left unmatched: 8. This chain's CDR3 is CASSYDSGTGAEKLFF. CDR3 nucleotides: TGTGCCAGCAGTTACGACAGCGGGACAGGGGCCGAAAAACTGTTTTTT.

In nucleotides, the CDR3 is TGTGCCAGCAGCTTAGAGGGGGCGAGGGGCATTCAGTACTTC. Translation gives CASSLEGARGIQYF. The rearrangement joins TRBV7-2 to TRBJ2-4; 7 bases agree with TRBD1. This CDR3 comprises 14 residues. Germline V gene sequence: CDR1 SGHTA, CDR2 FQGNSA. V dropped 1 base and J dropped 9; count of bases not matched to a gene: 6. The full variable domain, in which reference TRBV7-2 and TRBJ2-4 provide the parts outside the CDR3, is GAGVSQSPSNKVTEKGKDVELRCDPISGHTALYWYRQSLGQGLEFLIYFQGNSAPDKSGLPSDRFSAERTGGSVSTLTIQRTQQEDSAVYLCASSLEGARGIQYFGAGTRLSVL.

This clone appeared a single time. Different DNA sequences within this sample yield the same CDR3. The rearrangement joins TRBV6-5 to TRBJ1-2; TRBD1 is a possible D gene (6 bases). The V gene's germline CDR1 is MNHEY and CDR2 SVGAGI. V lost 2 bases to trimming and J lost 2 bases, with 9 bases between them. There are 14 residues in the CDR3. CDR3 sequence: CASSYRDTNYGYTF. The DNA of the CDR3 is TGTGCCAGCAGTTACCGGGACACCAACTATGGCTACACCTTC.

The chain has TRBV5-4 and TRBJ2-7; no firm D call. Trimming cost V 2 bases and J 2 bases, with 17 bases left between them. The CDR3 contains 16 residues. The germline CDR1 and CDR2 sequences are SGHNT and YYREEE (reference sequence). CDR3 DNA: TGTGCCAGCAGCTTTTATTCCGGGTTCAGCCCCTACGAGCAGTACTTC. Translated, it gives CASSFYSGFSPYEQYF.

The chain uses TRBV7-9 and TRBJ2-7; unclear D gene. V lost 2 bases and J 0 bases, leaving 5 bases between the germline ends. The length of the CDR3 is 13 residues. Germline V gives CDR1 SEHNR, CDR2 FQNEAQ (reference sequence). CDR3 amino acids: CASSLKGSYEQYF. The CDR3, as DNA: TGTGCCAGCAGCTTAAAGGGCTCCTACGAGCAGTACTTC.

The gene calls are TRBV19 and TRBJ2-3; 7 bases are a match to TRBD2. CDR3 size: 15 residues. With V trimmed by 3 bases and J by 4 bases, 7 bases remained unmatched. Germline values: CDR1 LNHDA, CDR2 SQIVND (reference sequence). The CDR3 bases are TGTGCCAGTAGTATGGGAGGGGCCGTCGCAGATACGCAGTATTTT. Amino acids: CASSMGGAVADTQYF.

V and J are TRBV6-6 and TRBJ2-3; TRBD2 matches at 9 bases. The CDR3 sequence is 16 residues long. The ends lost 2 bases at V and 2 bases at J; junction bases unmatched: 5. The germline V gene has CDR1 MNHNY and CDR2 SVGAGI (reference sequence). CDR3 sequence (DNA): TGTGCCAGCAGTTACCCCCCTAGCGGGACCACAGATACGCAGTATTTT. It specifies CASSYPPSGTTDTQYF.

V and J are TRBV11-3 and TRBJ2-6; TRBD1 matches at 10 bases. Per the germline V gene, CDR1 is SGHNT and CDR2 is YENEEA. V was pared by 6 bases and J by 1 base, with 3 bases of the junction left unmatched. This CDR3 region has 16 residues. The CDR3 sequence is CASRPGQGSGANVLTF. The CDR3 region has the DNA TGTGCCAGCAGGCCGGGACAGGGGTCTGGGGCCAACGTCCTGACTTTC.

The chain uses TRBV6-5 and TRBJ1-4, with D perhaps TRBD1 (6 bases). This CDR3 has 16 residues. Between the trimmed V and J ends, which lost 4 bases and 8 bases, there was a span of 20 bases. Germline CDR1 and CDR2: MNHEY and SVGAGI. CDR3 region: CASSSLSAGEGEKLFF. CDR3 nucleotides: TGTGCCAGCAGTTCGTTGTCGGCAGGGGAAGGGGAAAAACTGTTTTTT.

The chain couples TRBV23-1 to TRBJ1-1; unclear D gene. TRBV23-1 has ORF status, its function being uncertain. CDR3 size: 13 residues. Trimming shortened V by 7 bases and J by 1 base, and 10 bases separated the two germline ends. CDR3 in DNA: TGCGCCAGCACCGCGTCGGGGAACACTGAAGCTTTCTTT. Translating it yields CASTASGNTEAFF.

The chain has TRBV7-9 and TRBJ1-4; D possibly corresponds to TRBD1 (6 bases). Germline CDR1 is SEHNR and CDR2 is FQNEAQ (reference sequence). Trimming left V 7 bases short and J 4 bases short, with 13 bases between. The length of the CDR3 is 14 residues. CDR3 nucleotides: TGTGCCAGCATCCAGGGGCAGGATAATGAAAAACTGTTTTTT. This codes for CASIQGQDNEKLFF.

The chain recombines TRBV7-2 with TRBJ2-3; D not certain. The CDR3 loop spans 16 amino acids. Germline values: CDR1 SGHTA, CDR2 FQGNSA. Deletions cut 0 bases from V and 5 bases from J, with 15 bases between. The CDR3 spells CASSLAVRLAGDTQYF. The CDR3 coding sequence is TGTGCCAGCAGCTTAGCGGTCAGGCTGGCAGGAGATACGCAGTATTTT.

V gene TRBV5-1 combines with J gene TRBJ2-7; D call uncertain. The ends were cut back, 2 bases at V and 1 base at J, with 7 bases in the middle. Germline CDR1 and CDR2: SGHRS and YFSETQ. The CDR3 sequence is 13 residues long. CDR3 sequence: CASSFDGSYEQYF. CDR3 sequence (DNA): TGCGCCAGCAGCTTTGACGGGTCCTACGAGCAGTACTTC.

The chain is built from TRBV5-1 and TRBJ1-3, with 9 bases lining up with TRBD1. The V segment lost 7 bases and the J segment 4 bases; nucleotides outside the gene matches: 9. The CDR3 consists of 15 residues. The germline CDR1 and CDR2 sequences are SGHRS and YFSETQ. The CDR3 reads CASGSGTGLGNTIYF. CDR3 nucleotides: TGCGCCAGCGGTTCCGGGACAGGGTTGGGAAACACCATATATTTT.

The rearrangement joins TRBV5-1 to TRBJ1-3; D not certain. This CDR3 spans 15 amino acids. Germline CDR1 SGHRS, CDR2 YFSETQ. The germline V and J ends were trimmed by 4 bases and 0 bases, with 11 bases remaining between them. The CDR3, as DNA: TGCGCCAGCAGCCCGGGTGGCCTCTCTGGAAACACCATATATTTT. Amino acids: CASSPGGLSGNTIYF.

CDR3 DNA sequence: TGTGCCAGCAGCACCCTAAAGGGGAACACTGAAGCTTTCTTT. Translating it yields CASSTLKGNTEAFF. The genes are TRBV21-1 and TRBJ1-1. TRBV21-1 is a documented pseudogene. There are 14 residues in the CDR3.

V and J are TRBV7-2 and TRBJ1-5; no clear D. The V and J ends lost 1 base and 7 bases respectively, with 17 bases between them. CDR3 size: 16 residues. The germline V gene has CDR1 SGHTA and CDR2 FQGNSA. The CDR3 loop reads CASSLGSRVTKQPQHF. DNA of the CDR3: TGTGCCAGCAGCTTAGGGTCCCGGGTGACCAAACAGCCCCAGCATTTT.

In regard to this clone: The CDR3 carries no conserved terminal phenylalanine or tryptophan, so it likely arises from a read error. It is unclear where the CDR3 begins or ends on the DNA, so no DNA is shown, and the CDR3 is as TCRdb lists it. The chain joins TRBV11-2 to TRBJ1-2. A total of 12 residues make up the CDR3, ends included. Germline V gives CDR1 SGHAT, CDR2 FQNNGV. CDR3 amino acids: CASSFRGGRPLL.

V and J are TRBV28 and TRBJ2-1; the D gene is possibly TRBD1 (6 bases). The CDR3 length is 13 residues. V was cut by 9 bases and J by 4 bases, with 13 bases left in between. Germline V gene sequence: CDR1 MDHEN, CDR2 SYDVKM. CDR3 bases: TGTGCCAGTTCCAGGGGTTTATACAATGAGCAGTTCTTC. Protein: CASSRGLYNEQFF.

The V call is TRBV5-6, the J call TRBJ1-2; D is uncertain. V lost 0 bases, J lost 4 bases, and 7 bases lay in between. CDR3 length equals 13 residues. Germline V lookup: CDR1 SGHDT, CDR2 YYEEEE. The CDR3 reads CASSLERIYGYTF. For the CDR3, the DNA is TGTGCCAGCAGCTTGGAACGGATCTATGGCTACACCTTC. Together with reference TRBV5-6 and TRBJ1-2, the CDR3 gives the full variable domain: DAGVTQSPTHLIKTRGQQVTLRCSPKSGHDTVSWYQQALGQGPQFIFQYYEEEERQRGNFPDRFSGHQFPNYSSELNVNALLLGDSALYLCASSLERIYGYTFGSGTRLTVV.

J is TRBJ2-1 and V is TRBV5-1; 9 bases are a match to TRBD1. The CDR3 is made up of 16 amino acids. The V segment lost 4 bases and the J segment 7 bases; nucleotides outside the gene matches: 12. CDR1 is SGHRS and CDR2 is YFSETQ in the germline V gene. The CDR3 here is CASSGPGRTGVNEQFF. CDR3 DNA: TGCGCCAGCAGCGGGCCAGGTAGGACAGGGGTAAATGAGCAGTTCTTC.

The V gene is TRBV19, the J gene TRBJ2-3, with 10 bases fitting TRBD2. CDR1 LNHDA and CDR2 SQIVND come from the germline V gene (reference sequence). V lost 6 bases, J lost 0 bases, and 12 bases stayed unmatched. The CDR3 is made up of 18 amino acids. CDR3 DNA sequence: TGTGCCAGTAGGGACCCCTCCGGGACTAGCGACAGCACAGATACGCAGTATTTT. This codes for CASRDPSGTSDSTDTQYF.

CDR3 in amino acids: CASRVLGGSPLHF. The CDR3 bases are TGCGCCAGCCGGGTTCTAGGCGGATCACCCCTCCACTTT. V is TRBV5-1 and J is TRBJ1-6; no clear D. CDR3 length: 13 residues. The germline gives CDR1 SGHRS, CDR2 YFSETQ. Trimming cost V 7 bases and J 10 bases, with 15 bases left between them. Filled out from reference TRBV5-1 and TRBJ1-6, the complete variable domain reads KAGVTQTPRYLIKTRGQQVTLSCSPISGHRSVSWYQQTPGQGLQFLFEYFSETQRNKGNFPGRFSGRQFSNSRSEMNVSTLELGDSALYLCASRVLGGSPLHFGNGTRLTVT.

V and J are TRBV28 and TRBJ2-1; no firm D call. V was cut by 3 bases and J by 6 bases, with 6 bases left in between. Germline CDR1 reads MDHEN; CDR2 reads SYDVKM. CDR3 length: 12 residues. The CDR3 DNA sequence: TGTGCCAGCAGTTTTTTAGTCAATGAGCAGTTCTTC. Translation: CASSFLVNEQFF.

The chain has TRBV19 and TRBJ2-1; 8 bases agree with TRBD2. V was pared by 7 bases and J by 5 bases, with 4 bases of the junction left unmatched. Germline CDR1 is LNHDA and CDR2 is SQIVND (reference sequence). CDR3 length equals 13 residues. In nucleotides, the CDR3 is TGTGCCAGTACTCCCGGGAGGGACAATGAGCAGTTCTTC. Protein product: CASTPGRDNEQFF.

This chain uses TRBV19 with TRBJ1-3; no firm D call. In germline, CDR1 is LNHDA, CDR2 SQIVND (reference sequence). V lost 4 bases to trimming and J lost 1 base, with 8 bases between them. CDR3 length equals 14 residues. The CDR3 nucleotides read TGTGCCAGTAGTACTCGCCAATCTGGAAACACCATATATTTT. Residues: CASSTRQSGNTIYF.

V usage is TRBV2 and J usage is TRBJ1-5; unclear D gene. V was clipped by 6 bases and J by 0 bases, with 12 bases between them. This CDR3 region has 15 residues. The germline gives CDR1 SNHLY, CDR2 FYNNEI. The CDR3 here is CASSLTPYSNQPQHF. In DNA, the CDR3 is TGTGCCAGCAGCCTTACACCATATAGCAATCAGCCCCAGCATTTT.

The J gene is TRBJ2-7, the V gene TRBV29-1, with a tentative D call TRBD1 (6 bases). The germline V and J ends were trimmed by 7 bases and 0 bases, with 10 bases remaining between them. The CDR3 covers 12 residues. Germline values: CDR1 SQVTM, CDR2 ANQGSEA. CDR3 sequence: CSGARGSYEQYF. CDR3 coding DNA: TGCAGCGGTGCCAGGGGCTCCTACGAGCAGTACTTC.

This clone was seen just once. The CDR3 region is CASSTRSGSTDTQYF. The CDR3 DNA is TGCGCCAGCAGCACGCGTAGCGGGAGTACAGATACGCAGTATTTT. The chain has TRBV4-1 and TRBJ2-3; TRBD2 matches 9 bases. CDR3 length: 15 amino acids. Germline-derived CDR1 and CDR2 are MGHRA and YSYEKL. Trimming cost V 5 bases and J 3 bases; bases outside gene matches: 6.

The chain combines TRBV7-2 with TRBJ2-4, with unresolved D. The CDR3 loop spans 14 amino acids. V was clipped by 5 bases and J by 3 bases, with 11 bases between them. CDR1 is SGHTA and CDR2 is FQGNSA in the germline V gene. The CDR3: CASSDRGNKNIQYF. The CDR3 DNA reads TGTGCCAGCAGCGATCGAGGAAACAAAAACATTCAGTACTTC.